This TCR beta chain comes out of a study of blood T cell repertoires in COVID-19 (dated by TCRdb to about 2020). General notes on the study: Samples covering the acute and convalescent phases of COVID-19 were provided by collaborators in the United States, Italy and Spain. The prospective study material was composed of cDNA or gDNA derived from T cells, B-cell-depleted T cells, or PBMCs. The dataset comprised deeply sampled blood TCRbeta repertoires from subjects exposed to, actively infected with, or recovered from COVID-19. The repertoires were made available in a free public database intended to serve as a resource for research on the immune response to SARS-CoV-2. The samples were drawn from the first 160 participants of the ongoing ImmuneRACE study and from more than 1,000 subjects provided by 6 global collaborators. Nearly every sample came with metadata listing a de-identified subject ID, COVID-19 status, age in years and sex. Where available, HLA class I and class II types were obtained from metadata supplied by the sample provider rather than from assay-based typing. Overall study outcomes, separate from this receptor: Clinical and demographic metadata were provided uncurated, with the amount varying by source and participant.

TCRbeta CDR3 regions were amplified from genomic DNA using the immunoSEQ Assay, a bias-controlled multiplex PCR. On the study's bioinformatics: The number of nucleated cells in each sample was estimated from the amplification of reference gene primers within the assay. Sequence reads were collapsed and filtered to measure the absolute abundance of every unique TCRbeta CDR3 rearrangement. For each sample, productive Simpson clonality was calculated as the square root of Simpson's diversity index over productive rearrangements. TCRdb retrieved this table from immuneACCESS and kept in-frame rearrangements only. Not all clones are present; in checked studies, unresolved V genes account for under half, and no reason is known for the remainder. The D gene and trimming were derived from the DNA, and the V and J assignments and clone size from that table. Here the sample has around 220,000 clones; roughly 90% occur a single time. The ten largest clones take up about 15% of the sample.

Remarks on this clone: Its antigen remains undetermined. No qualities accompany the bases; no much larger clone lies one base away.

Enrolling through a virtual design, the prospective study's participants ranged in age from about 18 to 89 years and lived across roughly 24 United States geographic areas. Cohort assignment in the prospective study relied on participant-reported clinical history from a screening survey and a study questionnaire. Exposed participants had been in contact with someone with a PCR-confirmed or clinician-diagnosed COVID-19 case within 2 weeks of study entry. Mobile phlebotomists in the prospective study collected whole blood, serum and a nasopharyngeal or oropharyngeal swab from every participant. Prospective study participants could optionally give additional blood draws and questionnaires over an approximately 2-month period. Prospective study blood samples were shipped either frozen or at room temperature before DNA extraction. This TCR came from a man aged 25-40 years who had been exposed to COVID-19. The sequencing input was PBMCs or T cells enriched from blood (not recorded which).

The bases are TGTGCCAGCAGTCTGGGGGCCGCGCAGCCCCAGCATTTT. This translates into CASSLGAAQPQHF. This receptor chain uses TRBV25-1 and TRBJ1-5; TRBD1 is possibly the D segment (6 matching bases). V lost 5 bases and J lost 7 bases; the stretch between them is 12 bases long. Spanning cysteine to phenylalanine, the CDR3 consists of 13 amino acids. Of all the DNA, just the CDR3 is kept, 39 bases in frame from base 1. In the germline V gene, CDR1 corresponds to MGHDK and CDR2 to SYGVNS.